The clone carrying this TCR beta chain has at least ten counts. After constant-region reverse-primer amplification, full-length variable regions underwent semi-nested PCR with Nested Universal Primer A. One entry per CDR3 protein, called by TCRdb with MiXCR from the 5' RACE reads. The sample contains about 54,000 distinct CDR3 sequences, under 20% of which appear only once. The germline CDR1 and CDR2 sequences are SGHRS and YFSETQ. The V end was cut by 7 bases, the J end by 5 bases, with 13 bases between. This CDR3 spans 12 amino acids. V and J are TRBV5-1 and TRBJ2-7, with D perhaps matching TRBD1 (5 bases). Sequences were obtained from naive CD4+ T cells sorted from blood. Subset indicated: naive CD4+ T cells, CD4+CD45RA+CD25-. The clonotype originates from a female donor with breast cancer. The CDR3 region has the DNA TGCGCCAGCTCAACTCAGGGCGACGAGCAGTACTTC. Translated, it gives CASSTQGDEQYF.